This is a list of T cell receptor beta chains from one sample in a study of blood T cell repertoires in COVID-19. The table came from immunoSEQ multiplex PCR; TCRdb's copy has only in-frame clones and leaves some out. The sample shows over 200,000 clones, roughly 80% of them seen only once. Sequences were obtained from peripheral blood. Every receptor here comes from a man between 50 and 59 years old with active or convalescent COVID-19. Both conserved end residues are trimmed from each CDR3. A D gene is named only where the DNA matches it firmly.

CDR3 length: 13
V gene: TRBV30
D gene: TRBD1
CDR3 protein: AWSLTGTGVYGYT

CDR3 length: 12
V gene: TRBV10-3
D gene: TRBD1
CDR3 protein: AISGTGNSYEQY

CDR3 length: 13
V gene: TRBV6-5
D gene: -
CDR3 protein: ASRARAGGFNEQF

CDR3 length: 12
V gene: TRBV2
D gene: -
CDR3 protein: ASSAQGRGNTIY

CDR3 length: 11
V gene: TRBV30
D gene: -
CDR3 protein: AWSATENTEAF

CDR3 length: 14
V gene: TRBV5-4
D gene: TRBD1
CDR3 protein: ASSFAGTGMNTEAF

CDR3 length: 11
V gene: TRBV3-1/TRBV3-2
D gene: -
CDR3 protein: ASRQGLTDTQY

CDR3 length: 11
V gene: TRBV6-4
D gene: -
CDR3 protein: ASSDVQGGTQY

CDR3 length: 12
V gene: TRBV7-3
D gene: TRBD2
CDR3 protein: ATSRTSGTDTQY

CDR3 length: 13
V gene: TRBV5-4
D gene: -
CDR3 protein: ASSLDGGVNSPLH

CDR3 length: 10
V gene: TRBV2
D gene: -
CDR3 protein: ASSVIRETQY

CDR3 length: 9
V gene: TRBV19
D gene: -
CDR3 protein: ASSDTGELF

CDR3 length: 11
V gene: TRBV12-3/TRBV12-4
D gene: TRBD1
CDR3 protein: ASSPGTGGGYT

CDR3 length: 14
V gene: TRBV5-1
D gene: -
CDR3 protein: ASSPEQPGLRTEAF